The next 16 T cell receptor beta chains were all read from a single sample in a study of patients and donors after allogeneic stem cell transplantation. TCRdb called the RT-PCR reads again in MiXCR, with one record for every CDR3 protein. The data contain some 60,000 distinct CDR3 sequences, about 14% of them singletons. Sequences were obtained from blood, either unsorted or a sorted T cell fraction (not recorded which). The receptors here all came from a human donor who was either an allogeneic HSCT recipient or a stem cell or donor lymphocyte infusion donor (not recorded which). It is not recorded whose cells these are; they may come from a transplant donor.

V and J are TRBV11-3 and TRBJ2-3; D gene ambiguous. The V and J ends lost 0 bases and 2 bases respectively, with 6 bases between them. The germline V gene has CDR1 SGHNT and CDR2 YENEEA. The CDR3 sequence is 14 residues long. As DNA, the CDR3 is TGTGCCAGCAGCTTAGATTCACACACAGATACGCAGTATTTT. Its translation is CASSLDSHTDTQYF.

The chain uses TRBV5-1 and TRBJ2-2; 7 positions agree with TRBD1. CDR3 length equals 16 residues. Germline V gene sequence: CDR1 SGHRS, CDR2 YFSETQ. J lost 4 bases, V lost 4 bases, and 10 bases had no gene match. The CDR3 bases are TGCGCCAGCAGCCTCGCCGGACAGGCGTCCACCGGGGAGCTGTTTTTT. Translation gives CASSLAGQASTGELFF.

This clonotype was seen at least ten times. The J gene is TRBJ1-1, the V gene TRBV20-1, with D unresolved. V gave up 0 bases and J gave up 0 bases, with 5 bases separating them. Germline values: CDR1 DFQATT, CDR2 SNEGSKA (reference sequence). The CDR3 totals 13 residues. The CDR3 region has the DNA TGCAGTGCTAGAGATTTGCTGAACACTGAAGCTTTCTTT. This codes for CSARDLLNTEAFF.

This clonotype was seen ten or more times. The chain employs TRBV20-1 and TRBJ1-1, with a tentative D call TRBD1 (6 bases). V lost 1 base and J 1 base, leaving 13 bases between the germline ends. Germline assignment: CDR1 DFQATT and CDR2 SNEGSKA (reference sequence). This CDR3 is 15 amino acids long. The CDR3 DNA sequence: TGCAGTGCTAGAGGTCGGGGCAGGGGGAACACTGAAGCTTTCTTT. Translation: CSARGRGRGNTEAFF.

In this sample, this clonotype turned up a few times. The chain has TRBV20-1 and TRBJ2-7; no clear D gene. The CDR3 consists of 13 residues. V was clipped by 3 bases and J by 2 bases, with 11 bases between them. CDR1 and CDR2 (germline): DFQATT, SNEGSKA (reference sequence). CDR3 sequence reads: CSASWAIAYEQYF. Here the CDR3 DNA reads TGCAGTGCTAGTTGGGCTATTGCCTACGAGCAGTACTTC.

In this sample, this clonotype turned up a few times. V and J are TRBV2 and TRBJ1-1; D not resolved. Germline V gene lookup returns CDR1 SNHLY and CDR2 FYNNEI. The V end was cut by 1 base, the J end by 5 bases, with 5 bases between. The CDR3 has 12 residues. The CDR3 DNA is TGTGCCAGCAGTGAAGTGGGGACTGAAGCTTTCTTT. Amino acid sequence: CASSEVGTEAFF.

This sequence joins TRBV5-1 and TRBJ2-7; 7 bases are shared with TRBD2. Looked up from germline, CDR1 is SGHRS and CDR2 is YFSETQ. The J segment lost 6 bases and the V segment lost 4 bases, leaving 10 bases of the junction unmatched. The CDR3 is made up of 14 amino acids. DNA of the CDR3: TGCGCCAGCAGCCCCCGAACTAGCGCCCGCGAGCAGTACTTC. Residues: CASSPRTSAREQYF.

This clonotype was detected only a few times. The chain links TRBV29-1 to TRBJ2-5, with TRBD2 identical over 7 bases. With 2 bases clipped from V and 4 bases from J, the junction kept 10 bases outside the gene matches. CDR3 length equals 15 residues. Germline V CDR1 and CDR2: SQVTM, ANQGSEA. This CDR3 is CSVEPRLATGETQYF. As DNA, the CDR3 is TGCAGCGTTGAACCCCGACTAGCTACGGGAGAGACCCAGTACTTC.

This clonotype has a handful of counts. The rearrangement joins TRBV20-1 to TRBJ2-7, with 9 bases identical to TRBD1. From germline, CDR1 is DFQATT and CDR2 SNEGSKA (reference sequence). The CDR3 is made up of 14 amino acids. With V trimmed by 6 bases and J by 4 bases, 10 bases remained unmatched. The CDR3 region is CSAQGQGFGYEQYF. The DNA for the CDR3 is TGCAGTGCGCAGGGACAGGGATTTGGGTACGAGCAGTACTTC.

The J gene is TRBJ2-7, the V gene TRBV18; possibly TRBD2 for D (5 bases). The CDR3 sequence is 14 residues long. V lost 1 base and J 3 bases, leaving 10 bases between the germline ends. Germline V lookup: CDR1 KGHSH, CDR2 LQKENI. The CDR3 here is CASSPRGRSYEQYF. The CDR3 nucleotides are TGTGCCAGCTCACCACGAGGGCGCAGCTACGAGCAGTACTTC. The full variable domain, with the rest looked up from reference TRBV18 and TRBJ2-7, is NAGVMQNPRHLVRRRGQEARLRCSPMKGHSHVYWYRQLPEEGLKFMVYLQKENIIDESGMPKERFSAEFPKEGPSILRIQQVVRGDSAAYFCASSPRGRSYEQYFGPGTRLTVT.

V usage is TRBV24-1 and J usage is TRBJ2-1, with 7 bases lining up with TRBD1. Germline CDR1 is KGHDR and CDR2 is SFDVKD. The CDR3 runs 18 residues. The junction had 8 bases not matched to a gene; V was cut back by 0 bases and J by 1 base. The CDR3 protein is CATSDLNIGTESYNEQFF. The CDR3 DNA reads TGTGCCACCAGTGATTTGAATATCGGGACAGAATCCTACAATGAGCAGTTCTTC.

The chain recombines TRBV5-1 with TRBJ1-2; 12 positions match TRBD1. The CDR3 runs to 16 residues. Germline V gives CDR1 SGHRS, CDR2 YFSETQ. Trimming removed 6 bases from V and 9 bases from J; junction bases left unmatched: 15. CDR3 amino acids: CASNPLGTGGKKSYTF. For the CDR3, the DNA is TGCGCCAGCAACCCCCTGGGGACAGGGGGCAAGAAGAGCTACACCTTC.

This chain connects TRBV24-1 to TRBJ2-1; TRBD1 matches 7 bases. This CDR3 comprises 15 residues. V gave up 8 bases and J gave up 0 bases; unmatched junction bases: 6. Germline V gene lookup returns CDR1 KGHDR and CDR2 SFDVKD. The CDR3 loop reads CATNNRDSSYNEQFF. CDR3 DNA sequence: TGTGCCACCAACAACCGGGACAGCTCCTACAATGAGCAGTTCTTC.

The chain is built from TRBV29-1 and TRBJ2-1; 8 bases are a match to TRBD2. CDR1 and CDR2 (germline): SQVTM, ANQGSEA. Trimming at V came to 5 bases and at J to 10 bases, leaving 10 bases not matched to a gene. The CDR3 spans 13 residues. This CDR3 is CSVLTGGPGEQFF. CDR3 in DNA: TGCAGCGTTTTAACGGGAGGGCCGGGGGAGCAGTTCTTC.

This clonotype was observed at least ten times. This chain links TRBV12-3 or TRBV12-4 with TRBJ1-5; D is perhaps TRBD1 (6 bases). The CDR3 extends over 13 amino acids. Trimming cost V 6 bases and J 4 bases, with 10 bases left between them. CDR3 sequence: CASRDTGNQPQHF. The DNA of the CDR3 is TGTGCCAGCAGAGATACAGGGAATCAGCCCCAGCATTTT.

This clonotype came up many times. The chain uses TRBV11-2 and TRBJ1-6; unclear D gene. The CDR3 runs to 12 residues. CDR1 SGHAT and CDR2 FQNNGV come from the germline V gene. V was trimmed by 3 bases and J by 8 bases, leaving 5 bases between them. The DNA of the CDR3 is TGTGCCAGCAGCTTGGTGGATTCACCCCTCCACTTT. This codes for CASSLVDSPLHF. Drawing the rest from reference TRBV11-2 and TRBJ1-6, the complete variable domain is EAGVAQSPRYKIIEKRQSVAFWCNPISGHATLYWYQQILGQGPKLLIQFQNNGVVDDSQLPKDRFSAERLKGVDSTLKIQPAKLEDSAVYLCASSLVDSPLHFGNGTRLTVT.